This is a list of T cell receptor beta chains from one sample in a study of blood T cell repertoires in COVID-19. The method was immunoSEQ multiplex PCR; TCRdb's version includes in-frame clones alone and lacks a portion of them. The sample carries 250,000 or so clones, roughly 86% recorded once. Material: peripheral blood. The source of these receptors is a man between 35 and 55 years old with active or convalescent COVID-19. The CDR3 runs from the conserved cysteine through the conserved F or W. D genes are given only for firm matches. Clone size is not always given. Where it is, it says once, few, many or a class for expanded clones.

j_call | clone_size | d_call | v_call | cdr3_nt | cdr3_aa
TRBJ1-1 | . | . | TRBV25-1 | TGTGCCAGCAGGGGTAGGAGAACTGAAGCTTTCTTT | CASRGRRTEAFF
TRBJ2-7 | . | . | TRBV10-2 | TGCGCCAGCAGTGACCTTAGCCTCTTCGGGGGTAACGAGCAGTACTTC | CASSDLSLFGGNEQYF
TRBJ1-3 | . | . | TRBV6-5 | . | CASSTSTGGNTIYF
TRBJ2-5 | few | . | TRBV15 | TGTGCCACCAGCAGAGATCGGGGGAGTCGGGAGACCCAGTACTTC | CATSRDRGSRETQYF
TRBJ2-1 | . | TRBD1 | TRBV6-5 | TGTGCCAGCAGTTACTCGGACAGGGCTTGGTACAATGAGCAGTTCTTC | CASSYSDRAWYNEQFF
TRBJ2-1 | . | TRBD2 | TRBV10-1 | TGCGCCAGCAGTGTTCTAGCGGGGCCCAATGAGCAGTTCTTC | CASSVLAGPNEQFF
TRBJ1-2 | . | . | TRBV12-3/TRBV12-4 | TGTGCCAGCGGGGACTGGAACGGCTACACCTTC | CASGDWNGYTF
TRBJ2-7 | . | TRBD2 | TRBV5-1 | TGCGCCAGCAGCACAACGGGGGGGGCTCCCGACGAGCAGTACTTC | CASSTTGGAPDEQYF
TRBJ2-7 | . | . | TRBV5-1 | TGCGCCAGCAGCTTGGGACAGATCTACGAGCAGTACTTC | CASSLGQIYEQYF
TRBJ1-1 | . | TRBD1 | TRBV14 | TGTGCCAGCGCGGGACAGGGAAGGGTGAAAACTGAAACTTTCTTT | CASAGQGRVKTETFF